The clone carrying this TCR beta chain was picked up many times. The data are from a study of blood T cell repertoires in COVID-19. Study-wide context: Material from acute and convalescent COVID-19 was sourced from the United States, Italy and Spain. T cells, B-cell-depleted T cells, or PBMCs supplied cDNA or gDNA.

Trimming removed 4 bases from V and 0 bases from J; junction bases left unmatched: 7. Germline V gene lookup returns CDR1 SGHKS and CDR2 YYEKEE (reference sequence). This CDR3 region has 19 residues. Repertoires were generated with immunoSEQ multiplex PCR, while TCRdb's copy carries only in-frame clones and drops some. Altogether about 300,000 clones are present, about nine tenths being singletons, with the ten largest covering roughly 1.9%. Recruited during active infection, patients (from Seattle) were subsequently followed longitudinally. This TCR was recovered from a woman aged 25 to 45 with COVID-19, enrolled during active disease. The V and J genes are TRBV5-5 and TRBJ2-6; 13 nucleotides match TRBD2. The sequenced sample consisted of peripheral blood. DNA for the CDR3: TGTGCCAGCAGCCCCAGGACTAGCGGGGGTCTCTCTGGGGCCAACGTCCTGACTTTC. Translating gives CASSPRTSGGLSGANVLTF.